A selection of T cell receptor beta chains follows, all from one sample in a study of shared clonotypes between healthy human individuals. Repertoires were generated with immunoSEQ multiplex PCR, while TCRdb's copy carries only in-frame clones and drops some. The sample records around 2.1 million clones, 95% being singletons. Material for sequencing was naive CD4+ T cells sorted from blood. The receptor source for this set is a young man in good health. CDR3s include the opening cysteine and the closing phenylalanine or tryptophan. D genes are given only for firm matches. Clone sizes are given selectively: once, few, many, or a class where the clone is expanded.

J	size	D	V	CDR3	DNA
TRBJ2-3	NA	NA	TRBV10-3	CAISDGEDTQYF	TGTGCCATCAGTGATGGGGAAGATACGCAGTATTTT
TRBJ2-3	NA	NA	TRBV29-1	CSVAAGGPDTQYF	TGCAGCGTTGCGGCCGGGGGCCCGGATACGCAGTATTTT
TRBJ1-1	NA	NA	TRBV18	CASSPSISTEAFF	TGTGCCAGCTCACCATCAATCTCCACTGAAGCTTTCTTT
TRBJ2-7	NA	NA	TRBV9	CASSVDQGSFHEQYF	TGTGCCAGCAGCGTAGACCAGGGATCCTTCCACGAGCAGTACTTC
TRBJ2-3	NA	NA	TRBV7-3	CASSDGTIGTDTQYF	TGTGCCAGCAGCGACGGGACCATCGGGACAGATACGCAGTATTTT
TRBJ2-1	NA	TRBD1	TRBV19	CASSIEGQGSGEQFF	TGTGCCAGTAGTATAGAGGGACAGGGTTCCGGTGAGCAGTTCTTC
TRBJ1-6	NA	NA	TRBV30	CASQQGNSPLHF	TGTGCATCACAACAGGGAAATTCACCCCTCCACTTT
TRBJ2-7	NA	TRBD2	TRBV30	CAWSEQTSGPYEQYF	TGTGCCTGGAGTGAACAGACTAGCGGGCCCTACGAGCAGTACTTC
TRBJ1-1	NA	NA	TRBV7-2	CASSLGRNTEAFF	TGTGCCAGCAGCTTAGGTCGGAACACTGAAGCTTTCTTT
TRBJ2-6	NA	TRBD1	TRBV2	CASIRDRVTNVLTF	TGTGCCAGCATTAGGGACAGGGTGACCAACGTCCTGACTTTC
TRBJ2-1	NA	TRBD2	TRBV5-4	CASSHPGTRSLNEQFF	TGTGCCAGCAGCCATCCCGGGACTAGATCCCTCAATGAGCAGTTCTTC
TRBJ2-5	NA	TRBD2	TRBV6-6	CATRSVAGQETQYF	TGTGCCACCCGTTCGGTAGCGGGACAAGAGACCCAGTACTTC
TRBJ1-1	NA	TRBD1	TRBV19	CASSIDRDRLNTEAFF	TGTGCCAGTAGTATAGACCGGGACAGGTTGAACACTGAAGCTTTCTTT
TRBJ2-7	NA	NA	TRBV10-3	CAISGQVYEQYF	TGTGCCATCAGTGGACAAGTTTACGAGCAGTACTTC
TRBJ2-3	once	NA	TRBV9	CASSVGGLVTDTQYF	TGTGCCAGCAGCGTAGGGGGGCTAGTGACAGATACGCAGTATTTT
TRBJ2-2	NA	NA	TRBV2	CASRATGTGELFF	TGTGCCAGCAGGGCAACAGGGACCGGGGAGCTGTTTTTT
TRBJ2-2	NA	NA	TRBV2	CASSGGLEAGELFF	TGTGCCAGCAGTGGGGGATTGGAGGCCGGGGAGCTGTTTTTT